This TCR beta chain stems from a study of CD8 T cells in ankylosing spondylitis. Study conclusions and caveats: Disease-linked clones reportedly concentrated significantly in matched ankylosing spondylitis synovial fluid. In the blood and synovial fluid of reactive arthritis, some motif variants had been previously reported. Ankylosing spondylitis blood appeared to carry a characteristic TCR beta motif of roughly 8 highly homologous variants.

V was cut by 1 base and J by 10 bases, with 19 bases left in between. Germline values: CDR1 DFQATT, CDR2 SNEGSKA (reference sequence). The CDR3 totals 14 residues. TCRdb fed the 5' RACE reads into MiXCR, producing one record per CDR3 protein. The table has some 840,000 distinct CDR3 sequences, 10% to 15% seen once; the top ten hold 0.51%. As to this clonotype: What it binds is unknown.

The sequenced sample consisted of blood, either unsorted or a sorted T cell fraction (not recorded which). The clonotype originates from a male donor with ankylosing spondylitis. The rearrangement joins TRBV20-1 to TRBJ1-1, with a tentative D call TRBD1 (5 bases). The CDR3 DNA sequence: TGCAGTGCTAGAGCCGACAGTAGACCGCTCTTAGCTTTCTTT. Translated, it gives CSARADSRPLLAFF.